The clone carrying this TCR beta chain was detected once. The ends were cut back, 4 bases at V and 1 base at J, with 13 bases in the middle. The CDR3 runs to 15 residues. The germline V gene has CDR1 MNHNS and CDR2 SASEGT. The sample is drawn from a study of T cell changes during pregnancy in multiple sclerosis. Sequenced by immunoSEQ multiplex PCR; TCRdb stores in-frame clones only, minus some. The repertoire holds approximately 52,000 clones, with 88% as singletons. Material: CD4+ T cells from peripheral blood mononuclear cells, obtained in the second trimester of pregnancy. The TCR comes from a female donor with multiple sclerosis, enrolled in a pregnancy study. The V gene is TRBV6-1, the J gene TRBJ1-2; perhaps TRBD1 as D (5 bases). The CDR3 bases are TGTGCCAGCAGTGCCCTATACCAGGGTAACTATGGCTACACCTTC. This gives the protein CASSALYQGNYGYTF.